One sample yielded the 24 T cell receptor beta chains listed below, sequenced in a study of blood T cell repertoires in COVID-19. The data were produced by immunoSEQ multiplex PCR, yet TCRdb's version contains in-frame clones alone and is incomplete. The data hold 350,000 to 450,000 clones, with roughly 85% observed a single time. Sequenced sample: peripheral blood. The receptors originated from a woman aged 18-29 years with acute or convalescent COVID-19.

This sequence joins TRBV5-1 and TRBJ1-1; 7 positions match TRBD1. The CDR3 extends over 15 amino acids. Per the germline V gene, CDR1 is SGHRS and CDR2 is YFSETQ. The ends lost 0 bases at V and 4 bases at J; junction bases unmatched: 6. The CDR3 reads CASSLDQGDGTEAFF. The CDR3 region has the DNA TGCGCCAGCAGCTTGGATCAGGGGGATGGCACTGAAGCTTTCTTT. The full variable domain, its missing parts supplied by reference TRBV5-1 and TRBJ1-1, is KAGVTQTPRYLIKTRGQQVTLSCSPISGHRSVSWYQQTPGQGLQFLFEYFSETQRNKGNFPGRFSGRQFSNSRSEMNVSTLELGDSALYLCASSLDQGDGTEAFFGQGTRLTVV.

The V and J genes are TRBV27 and TRBJ1-5; the D is unclear. The CDR3 is 13 amino acids. Germline V lookup: CDR1 MNHEY, CDR2 SMNVEV (reference sequence). Trimming removed 2 bases at V and 5 bases at J, with 7 bases between. In nucleotides, the CDR3 is TGTGCCAGCAGTTTACAGGCCGATCAGCCCCAGCATTTT. Protein sequence: CASSLQADQPQHF.

J is TRBJ2-4 and V is TRBV6-5; 15 nucleotides agree with TRBD2. V lost 11 bases and J lost 8; bases outside the gene matches: 7. The germline gives CDR1 MNHEY, CDR2 SVGAGI. The CDR3 is made up of 14 amino acids. The CDR3 sequence is CAGGLAGGQDIQYF. The CDR3, as DNA: TGTGCCGGGGGACTAGCGGGGGGTCAGGACATTCAGTACTTC.

The CDR3 reads CASSLVATENNSPLHF. In DNA, the CDR3 is TGTGCCAGCAGCTTAGTGGCGACAGAAAATAATTCACCCCTCCACTTT. The chain joins TRBV11-2 to TRBJ1-6; TRBD1 might be the D (5 bases). The CDR3 totals 16 residues. The germline CDR1 and CDR2 sequences are SGHAT and FQNNGV. Trimming removed 1 base at V and 5 bases at J, with 12 bases between.

The chain has TRBV19 and TRBJ1-1; unclear D gene. Trimming removed 3 bases from V and 3 bases from J, with 11 bases in between. The germline V gene encodes CDR1 LNHDA and CDR2 SQIVND (reference sequence). CDR3 length: 14 amino acids. The CDR3 region is CASSITHQDTEAFF. The CDR3 nucleotides are TGTGCCAGTAGTATCACCCATCAGGACACTGAAGCTTTCTTT.

The rearrangement uses TRBV19 and TRBJ1-5; the D is unclear. CDR3 length: 16 amino acids. V lost 3 bases and J 5 bases, leaving 17 bases between the germline ends. The germline V gene encodes CDR1 LNHDA and CDR2 SQIVND (reference sequence). The CDR3 spells CASSILRELRDQPQHF. The CDR3 DNA follows: TGTGCCAGTAGTATCCTGAGGGAGTTAAGGGATCAGCCCCAGCATTTT.

This chain links TRBV7-8 with TRBJ2-5, with 7 positions matching TRBD2. Germline V lookup: CDR1 SGHVS, CDR2 FQNEAQ. The trim removed 1 base at V and 0 bases at J, leaving 5 bases unmatched. This CDR3 is 16 amino acids long. The CDR3 DNA follows: TGTGCCAGCAGCTTAGGGGCGGGAGAGTACCAAGAGACCCAGTACTTC. This encodes CASSLGAGEYQETQYF.

The rearrangement uses TRBV14 and TRBJ2-6; D call uncertain. The ends were cut back, 6 bases at V and 0 bases at J, with 18 bases in the middle. Germline V gene sequence: CDR1 SGHDN, CDR2 FVKESK. The length of the CDR3 is 18 residues. This CDR3 is CASSRSSSTRSGANVLTF. CDR3 DNA: TGTGCCAGCAGTCGGAGTTCCTCGACCCGCTCTGGGGCCAACGTCCTGACTTTC.

The chain employs TRBV5-6 and TRBJ1-6; D ambiguous. Germline V gene lookup returns CDR1 SGHDT and CDR2 YYEEEE. The ends were cut back, 2 bases at V and 6 bases at J, with 6 bases in the middle. This CDR3 has 13 residues. DNA for the CDR3: TGTGCCAGCAGCTTACAGCCTAATTCACCCCTCCACTTT. This codes for CASSLQPNSPLHF. The full variable domain, completed using reference TRBV5-6 and TRBJ1-6, is DAGVTQSPTHLIKTRGQQVTLRCSPKSGHDTVSWYQQALGQGPQFIFQYYEEEERQRGNFPDRFSGHQFPNYSSELNVNALLLGDSALYLCASSLQPNSPLHFGNGTRLTVT.

The chain has TRBV30 and TRBJ1-2; possible D gene TRBD1, 6 bases. The CDR3 contains 13 residues. The germline CDR1 and CDR2 sequences are GTSNPN and SVGIG (reference sequence). Trimming pared 1 base from V and 4 bases from J, leaving 10 bases between. The CDR3 sequence: CAWSGGGSYGYTF. The CDR3 DNA follows: TGTGCCTGGAGTGGGGGGGGCAGCTATGGCTACACCTTC.

This chain uses TRBV28 with TRBJ1-2; 7 bases are a match to TRBD1. This CDR3 has 14 residues. V shed 6 bases and J 9 bases; nucleotides not matched to a gene: 13. CDR1 MDHEN and CDR2 SYDVKM come from the germline V gene. The CDR3 bases are TGTGCCAGCAGCCCCGACAGGGCTTCCTTGAGCTACACCTTC. Its protein is CASSPDRASLSYTF.

This sequence joins TRBV28 and TRBJ1-1; D is perhaps TRBD1 (6 bases). The V and J ends lost 7 bases and 3 bases respectively, with 12 bases between them. The CDR3 extends over 13 amino acids. CDR1 MDHEN and CDR2 SYDVKM come from the germline V gene. CDR3 sequence (DNA): TGTGCCAGCACCCCGGGACATCACACTGAAGCTTTCTTT. This translates into CASTPGHHTEAFF.

J is TRBJ2-1 and V is TRBV7-2; perhaps TRBD2 as D (7 bases). The CDR3 is made up of 16 amino acids. Germline V lookup: CDR1 SGHTA, CDR2 FQGNSA. V lost 7 bases and J lost 0, with 16 bases in between. CDR3 protein: CASNLGGARSYNEQFF. CDR3 nucleotides: TGTGCCAGCAACCTTGGGGGGGCTCGCTCCTACAATGAGCAGTTCTTC.

The V gene is TRBV11-2, the J gene TRBJ2-1; D perhaps matches TRBD1 (6 bases). CDR1 and CDR2 from the germline V gene are SGHAT and FQNNGV. There are 15 residues in the CDR3. The germline V and J ends were trimmed by 5 bases and 2 bases, with 13 bases remaining between them. In DNA, the CDR3 is TGTGCCAGCAGCCACTCAGAGGGGGCCTACAATGAGCAGTTCTTC. As protein: CASSHSEGAYNEQFF.

This clone is a singleton in its sample. The gene calls are TRBV7-3 and TRBJ2-1, with TRBD2 identical over 13 bases. J was trimmed by 7 bases and V by 3 bases; bases with no gene match: 15. The length of the CDR3 is 19 residues. CDR1 SGHTA and CDR2 FQGTGA come from the germline V gene. CDR3 nucleotide sequence: TGTGCCAGCAGCTTTACCCCCACCCGGACTAGCGGGGGAAGTAATGAGCAGTTCTTC. Amino acid sequence: CASSFTPTRTSGGSNEQFF.

V is TRBV28 and J is TRBJ2-7; the D is unclear. Germline CDR1 and CDR2: MDHEN and SYDVKM. The CDR3 consists of 12 residues. With 5 bases removed from V and 4 bases from J, the gap between germline ends came to 9 bases. CDR3 residues: CASSPNGYEQYF. The CDR3 DNA follows: TGTGCCAGCAGTCCCAACGGGTACGAGCAGTACTTC.

The rearrangement joins TRBV7-2 to TRBJ1-2, with D tentatively TRBD1 (5 bases). The V gene's germline CDR1 is SGHTA and CDR2 FQGNSA. With 3 bases removed from V and 3 bases from J, the gap between germline ends came to 11 bases. CDR3 length: 14 amino acids. The CDR3 sequence: CASSFRQSYYGYTF. CDR3 in DNA: TGTGCCAGCAGCTTTCGACAGAGTTACTATGGCTACACCTTC.

This clone was seen only a few times. The chain is built from TRBV2 and TRBJ1-3; possible D gene TRBD1, 5 bases. The ends were cut back, 7 bases at V and 2 bases at J, with 9 bases in the middle. Germline V gene data show CDR1 as SNHLY and CDR2 as FYNNEI. The CDR3 length is 13 residues. The CDR3 is CASIRDAGNTIYF. In DNA form, the CDR3 reads TGTGCCAGCATCAGGGATGCTGGAAACACCATATATTTT.

The V gene is TRBV19, the J gene TRBJ2-5; D perhaps matches TRBD1 (5 bases). The CDR3 runs 14 residues. The ends were cut back, 3 bases at V and 5 bases at J, with 13 bases in the middle. Germline CDR1 and CDR2: LNHDA and SQIVND (reference sequence). The CDR3 DNA follows: TGTGCCAGTAGTATGGGGCTCGGGCGCGAGACCCAGTACTTC. Translation: CASSMGLGRETQYF.

The V gene is TRBV6-5, the J gene TRBJ2-7; TRBD1 is a possible D gene (5 bases). Germline V gene data show CDR1 as MNHEY and CDR2 as SVGAGI. The V and J ends lost 6 bases and 4 bases respectively, with 16 bases between them. The CDR3 covers 14 residues. CDR3 sequence: CASRVDRQLYEQYF. The DNA for the CDR3 is TGTGCCAGCAGGGTAGACCGACAGTTATACGAGCAGTACTTC.

The chain uses TRBV10-1 and TRBJ2-7, with 7 positions matching TRBD2. V lost 6 bases to trimming and J lost 2 bases; unmatched junction nucleotides: 13. The V gene's germline CDR1 is WNHNN and CDR2 SYGVQD (reference sequence). CDR3 length: 16 amino acids. This chain's CDR3 is CASRRCQRDGPYEQYF. In DNA, the CDR3 is TGCGCCAGCAGAAGGTGCCAGCGGGATGGACCCTACGAGCAGTACTTC.

The CDR3 region has the DNA TGTGCCAGCAGCGCCGAAGGGGCTGGAAACACCATATATTTT. It yields the protein CASSAEGAGNTIYF. The chain links TRBV7-9 to TRBJ1-3, with TRBD1 as a possible D gene (5 bases). CDR1 and CDR2 from the germline V gene are SEHNR and FQNEAQ (reference sequence). V lost 5 bases and J lost 2, with 10 bases in between. The CDR3 is made up of 14 amino acids.

The chain recombines TRBV5-1 with TRBJ2-5; 8 nucleotides match TRBD1. Germline V lookup: CDR1 SGHRS, CDR2 YFSETQ. The trim removed 3 bases at V and 2 bases at J, leaving 9 bases unmatched. The CDR3 length is 16 residues. The CDR3 DNA sequence: TGCGCCAGCAGCTCGGGCCCAGGACAGGGTCAAGAGACCCAGTACTTC. Translation gives CASSSGPGQGQETQYF. Based on the CDR3 plus reference TRBV5-1 and TRBJ2-5, the full variable domain is KAGVTQTPRYLIKTRGQQVTLSCSPISGHRSVSWYQQTPGQGLQFLFEYFSETQRNKGNFPGRFSGRQFSNSRSEMNVSTLELGDSALYLCASSSGPGQGQETQYFGPGTRLLVL.

The V gene is TRBV7-9, the J gene TRBJ2-3, with D possibly matching TRBD1 (6 bases). Trimming shortened V by 3 bases and J by 6 bases, and 10 bases separated the two germline ends. In germline, CDR1 is SEHNR, CDR2 FQNEAQ (reference sequence). CDR3 size: 13 residues. The CDR3 sequence is CASSFSGADTQYF. Written as DNA, the CDR3 is TGTGCCAGCAGCTTTTCAGGGGCTGATACGCAGTATTTT.